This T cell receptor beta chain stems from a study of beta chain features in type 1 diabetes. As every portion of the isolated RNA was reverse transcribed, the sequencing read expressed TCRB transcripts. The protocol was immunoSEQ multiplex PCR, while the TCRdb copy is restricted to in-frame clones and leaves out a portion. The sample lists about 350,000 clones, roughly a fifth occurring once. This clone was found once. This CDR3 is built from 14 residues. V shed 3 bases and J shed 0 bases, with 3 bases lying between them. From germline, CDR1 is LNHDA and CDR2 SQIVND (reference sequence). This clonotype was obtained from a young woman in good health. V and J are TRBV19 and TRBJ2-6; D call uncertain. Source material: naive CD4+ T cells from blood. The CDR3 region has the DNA TGTGCCAGTAGTATCAACTCTGGGGCCAACGTCCTGACTTTC. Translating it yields CASSINSGANVLTF.